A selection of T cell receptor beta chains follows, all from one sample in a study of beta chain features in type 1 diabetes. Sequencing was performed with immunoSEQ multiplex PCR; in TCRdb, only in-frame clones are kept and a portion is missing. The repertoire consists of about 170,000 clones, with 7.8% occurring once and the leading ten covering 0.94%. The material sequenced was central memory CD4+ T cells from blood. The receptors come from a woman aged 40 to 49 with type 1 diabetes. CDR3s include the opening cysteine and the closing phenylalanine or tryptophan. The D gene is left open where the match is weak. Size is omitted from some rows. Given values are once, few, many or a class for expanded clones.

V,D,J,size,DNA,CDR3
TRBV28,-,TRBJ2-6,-,TGTGCCAGCAGTTTCAGGGGGGTTACAGGGTCTGGGGCCAACGTCCTGACTTTC,CASSFRGVTGSGANVLTF
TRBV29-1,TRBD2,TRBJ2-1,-,TGCAGCGTTGAAGCCCTAGAGGGGACTAGCGGGAGGGCCGGACCGGGCAATGAGCAGTTCTTC,CSVEALEGTSGRAGPGNEQFF
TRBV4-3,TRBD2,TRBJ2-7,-,TGCGCCAGCAGCCAATCATCAGCGGGATTGGGCGAGCAGTACTTC,CASSQSSAGLGEQYF
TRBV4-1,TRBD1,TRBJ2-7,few,TGCGCCAGCAGCCGGACGACAGGGGCCGGCGAGCAGTACTTC,CASSRTTGAGEQYF
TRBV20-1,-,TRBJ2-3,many,TGCAGTGCCACCCCCAGGGATACGCAGTATTTT,CSATPRDTQYF
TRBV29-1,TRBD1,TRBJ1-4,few,TGCAGCGCCAGGGACAGAGGGTATGAAAAACTGTTTTTT,CSARDRGYEKLFF
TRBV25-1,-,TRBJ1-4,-,TGTGCCAGCAGTGAATATCTCGGAGGGAATGAAAAACTGTTTTTT,CASSEYLGGNEKLFF
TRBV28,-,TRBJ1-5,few,TGTGCCAGCAGCCCGTCACTTCAGGGTTATCAGCCCCAGCATTTT,CASSPSLQGYQPQHF
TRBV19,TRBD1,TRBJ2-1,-,TGTGCCAGTAGACCGACCGGGACAGGGCCAAGCAATGAGCAGTTCTTC,CASRPTGTGPSNEQFF
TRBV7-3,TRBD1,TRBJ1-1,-,TGTGCCAGCAGCTCGCTAACCAACAGGGGATGGGCTTTCTTT,CASSSLTNRGWAFF
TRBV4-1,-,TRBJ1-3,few,TGCGCCAGCAGCCCCGGGGGGCCCCGCGGGGATGGAAACACCATATATTTT,CASSPGGPRGDGNTIYF
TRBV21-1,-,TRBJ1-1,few,TGTGCCAGCAGCAAAGCAGGACAGCCTGAAGCTTTCTTT,CASSKAGQPEAFF
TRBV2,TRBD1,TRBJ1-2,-,TGTGCCAGCCTAATCAGGGCAGGGGGCGACTATGGCTACACCTTC,CASLIRAGGDYGYTF
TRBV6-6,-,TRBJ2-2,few,TGTGCCAGCAGGGGCCAGGACAGGCTGTTTTTT,CASRGQDRLFF
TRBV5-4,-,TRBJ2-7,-,TGTGCCAGCAGCTTGGCCAACGAGCAGTACTTC,CASSLANEQYF
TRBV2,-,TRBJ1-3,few,TGTGCCAGCAGTGCAGGGACTGGAAACACCATATATTTT,CASSAGTGNTIYF
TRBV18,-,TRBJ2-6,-,TGTGCCAGCTCACCGGGACGAGGGAGGTCTGGGGCCAACGTCCTGACTTTC,CASSPGRGRSGANVLTF
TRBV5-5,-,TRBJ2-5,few,TGTGCCAGCAGCTTGGCCTTGGGGGGGGCGCATGAGACCCAGTACTTC,CASSLALGGAHETQYF
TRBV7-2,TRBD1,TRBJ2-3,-,TGTGCCAGCAGTTTGACAGGGGGCCAAGATACGCAGTATTTT,CASSLTGGQDTQYF
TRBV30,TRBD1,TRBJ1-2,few,TGTGCCTTCAGCACCAGGGGGCTGGGGGGCTACACCTTC,CAFSTRGLGGYTF
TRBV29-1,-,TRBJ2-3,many,TGCAGCGTTGAATCCCCTCTCACAGATACGCAGTATTTT,CSVESPLTDTQYF
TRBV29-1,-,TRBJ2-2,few,TGCAGCGTCGCCGACACTTACACCGGGGAGCTGTTTTTT,CSVADTYTGELFF
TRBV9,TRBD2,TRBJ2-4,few,TGTGCCAGCAGCGTAAACGGGGGGGAAACAGTCATTCAGTACTTC,CASSVNGGETVIQYF
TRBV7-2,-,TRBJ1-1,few,TGTGCCAGCAGCACCCAAGGGAGGACTGAAGCTTTCTTT,CASSTQGRTEAFF
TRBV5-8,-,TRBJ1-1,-,TGTGCCAGCAGCTTGCGGAGGGGAGGCACTGAAGCTTTCTTT,CASSLRRGGTEAFF
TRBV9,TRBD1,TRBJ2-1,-,TGTGCCAGCAGCGTAACAGGGGAAACCTACAATGAGCAGTTCTTC,CASSVTGETYNEQFF
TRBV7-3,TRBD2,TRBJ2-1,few,TGTGCCAGCAGCTTGGGCGGGAGCAACGTCAATGAGCAGTTCTTC,CASSLGGSNVNEQFF